This T cell receptor (beta chain) is from a study of OX40 agonist ivuxolimab in advanced cancers. Study-level information: With ivuxolimab, an agonistic anti-OX40 (CD134) antibody, patients were treated. The dose-escalation group included hepatocellular carcinoma, melanoma, renal cell carcinoma and head and neck cancer. Study-wide points: On average, a greater number of expanded clones characterised CD8+ T cells relative to CD4+. Nonresponders, in some cases, also had low normalized T-cell clonal expansion.

Generated by immunoSEQ multiplex PCR, the TCRdb table keeps only in-frame clones and is missing some. The table lists some 80,000 clones, over 80% of them singletons. The CDR3 is 13 amino acids. Germline-derived CDR1 and CDR2 are SGHTA and FQGNSA. V lost 5 bases and J lost 1, with 8 bases in between. Comment on this clone: The antigen is unknown.

The specimen was CD4+ or CD8+ T cells sorted from blood, collected in a trial of the OX40 agonist ivuxolimab. The TCR comes from an adult with an advanced solid tumor such as melanoma, head and neck, liver or kidney cancer. This rearrangement joins TRBV7-2 to TRBJ2-5; D may correspond to TRBD1 or TRBD2 (5 bases each). The CDR3: CASSRDPQETQYF. The CDR3 region has the DNA TGTGCCAGCAGCCGGGACCCCCAAGAGACCCAGTACTTC. The variable domain in full, completed from reference TRBV7-2 and TRBJ2-5, reads GAGVSQSPSNKVTEKGKDVELRCDPISGHTALYWYRQSLGQGLEFLIYFQGNSAPDKSGLPSDRFSAERTGGSVSTLTIQRTQQEDSAVYLCASSRDPQETQYFGPGTRLLVL.